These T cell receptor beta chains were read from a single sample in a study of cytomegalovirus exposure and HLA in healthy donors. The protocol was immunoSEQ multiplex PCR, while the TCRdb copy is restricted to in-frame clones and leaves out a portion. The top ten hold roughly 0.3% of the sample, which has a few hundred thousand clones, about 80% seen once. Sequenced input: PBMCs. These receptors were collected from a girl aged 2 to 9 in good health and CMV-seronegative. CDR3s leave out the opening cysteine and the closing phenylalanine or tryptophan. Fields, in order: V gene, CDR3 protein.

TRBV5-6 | ASSLGASGYT
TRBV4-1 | ASSQDQREGPLTL
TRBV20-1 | SAGGLAQH
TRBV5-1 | ASRMDTSNYGYT
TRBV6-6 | ASRDREFSYEQY
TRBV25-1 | ASSESTGRETQY
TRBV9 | ASSPRAGGEKLF
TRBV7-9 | ASSHPFGRKNTEAF
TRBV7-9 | SSSPTTRGNTEAF
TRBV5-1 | ASSLRGSYEQY
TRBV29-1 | SASGTGYNEQF
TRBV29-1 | SVVEAGGGETQY
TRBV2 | ATNRGQMNTEAF
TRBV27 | ASTPAWGPDSNQPQH
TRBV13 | ASSLFSGRGQETQY
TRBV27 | ASSLSRVDYGYT
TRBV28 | ASTGLAKKQY
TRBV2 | ASSERPGKFSGNTIY
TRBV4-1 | ASSQLDRDAGELF
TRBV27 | ASSFRVGAQY
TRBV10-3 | AIDSGGSTDTQY
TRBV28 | ASSRAGRNFDTEAF
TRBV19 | ASSVLTGAKTNTIY
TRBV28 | ASRDSKYEQY
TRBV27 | ASSLSRGSPNQPQH
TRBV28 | ASSPRRTAYNEQF
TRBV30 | AWKPGYNSPLH
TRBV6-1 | ASSEVYRGRFYEQY
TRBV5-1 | ASSRTATEAF
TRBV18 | ASSPRGALQETQY